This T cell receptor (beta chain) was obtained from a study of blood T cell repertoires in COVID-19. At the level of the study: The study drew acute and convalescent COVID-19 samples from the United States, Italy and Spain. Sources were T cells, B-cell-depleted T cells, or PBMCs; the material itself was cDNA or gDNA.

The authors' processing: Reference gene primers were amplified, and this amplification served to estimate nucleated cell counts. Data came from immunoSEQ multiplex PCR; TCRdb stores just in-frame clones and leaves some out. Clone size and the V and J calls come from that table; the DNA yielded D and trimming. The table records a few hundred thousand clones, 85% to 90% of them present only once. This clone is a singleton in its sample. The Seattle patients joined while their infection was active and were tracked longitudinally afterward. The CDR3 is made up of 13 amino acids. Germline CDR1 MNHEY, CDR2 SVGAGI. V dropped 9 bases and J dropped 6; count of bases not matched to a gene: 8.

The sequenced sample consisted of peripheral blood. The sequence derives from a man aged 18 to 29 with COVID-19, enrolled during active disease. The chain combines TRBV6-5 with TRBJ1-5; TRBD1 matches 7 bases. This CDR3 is CASEDRLAQPQHF. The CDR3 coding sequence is TGTGCCAGTGAGGACAGGTTGGCTCAGCCCCAGCATTTT.